This TCR beta chain was sequenced for a study of T-cell memory formation after mild COVID-19. As to this clonotype: Its target is unknown.

Whole-study findings and limits: CD4/CD8 balance held among clones contracting day 15 to 85, and later expanders leaned CD4+.

Germline CDR1 is MNHEY and CDR2 is SMNVEV (reference sequence). V lost 2 bases and J 2 bases, leaving 8 bases between the germline ends. The CDR3 is 14 amino acids. The authors produced TCR alpha and TCR beta cDNA libraries with sample barcodes and UMIs by 5'RACE using constant-segment primers. In TCRdb, the 5' RACE reads were re-called with MiXCR into one record per CDR3 protein. Here the sample spans a few hundred thousand distinct CDR3 sequences, 25% to 30% being singletons. The source is an adult woman who had mild COVID-19 (a few samples of this study predate the infection). Cell type and time point are not known. The V call is TRBV27, the J call TRBJ2-3; D not certain. Sequenced material: PBMCs or a T cell subset sorted from them (not recorded which). The CDR3 DNA sequence: TGTGCCAGCAGTTTAGCGGAACCCACAGATACGCAGTATTTT. Translated: CASSLAEPTDTQYF.